The rows below give T cell receptor beta chains drawn from one sample of a study of blood T cell repertoires in COVID-19. Clones were sequenced by immunoSEQ multiplex PCR, and TCRdb holds only the in-frame ones, with some missing. The table lists about 170,000 clones, just over 85% of them singletons, with around 7% in the top ten. Input material: peripheral blood. The receptors originated from a middle-aged man with active or convalescent COVID-19. CDR3s include the opening cysteine and the closing phenylalanine or tryptophan. Each record gives: D gene, clone size, V gene, J gene, CDR3 DNA, CDR3 protein. The D gene is left open where the match is weak. The size of a clone is reported for some rows only, either as once, few or many, or as a class for expanded clones.

D gene: TRBD2; clone size: -; V gene: TRBV18; J gene: TRBJ2-3; CDR3 DNA: TGTGCCAGCTTCGCCGGACTAGCGGGATTCACAGATACGCAGTATTTT; CDR3 protein: CASFAGLAGFTDTQYF
D gene: -; clone size: -; V gene: TRBV13; J gene: TRBJ2-3; CDR3 DNA: TGTGCCAGCAGCTCAGGGCGTTACCTGGTGGGCACAGATACGCAGTATTTT; CDR3 protein: CASSSGRYLVGTDTQYF
D gene: TRBD1; clone size: -; V gene: TRBV25-1; J gene: TRBJ1-5; CDR3 DNA: TGTGCCAGCAGTGGGACAGGGTATCAGCCCCAGCATTTT; CDR3 protein: CASSGTGYQPQHF
D gene: TRBD1; clone size: once; V gene: TRBV5-5; J gene: TRBJ1-4; CDR3 DNA: TGTGCCAGCAGCGTCCGGGACAGGGCCGCAACTAATGAAAAACTGTTTTTT; CDR3 protein: CASSVRDRAATNEKLFF
D gene: -; clone size: -; V gene: TRBV19; J gene: TRBJ1-5; CDR3 DNA: TGTGCCAGTAGGAAGGATTGGGCCATCAATGACAATCAGCCCCAGCATTTT; CDR3 protein: CASRKDWAINDNQPQHF
D gene: -; clone size: -; V gene: TRBV9; J gene: TRBJ1-2; CDR3 DNA: TGTGCCAGCAGCGCAGGGGACACCCTTTATGGCTACACCTTC; CDR3 protein: CASSAGDTLYGYTF
D gene: -; clone size: -; V gene: TRBV10-3; J gene: TRBJ2-7; CDR3 DNA: TGTGCCATCAGTGAGTCGGGGCAGGGATCCTACGAGCAGTACTTC; CDR3 protein: CAISESGQGSYEQYF
D gene: -; clone size: -; V gene: TRBV5-1; J gene: TRBJ2-7; CDR3 DNA: TGCGCCAGCAGCTTGGAGCCAGGGCGCTACGAGCAGTACTTC; CDR3 protein: CASSLEPGRYEQYF
D gene: TRBD1; clone size: -; V gene: TRBV6-2/TRBV6-3; J gene: TRBJ2-5; CDR3 DNA: TGTGCCAGCAGCTCCGGACAGGGGCGAGGAGAGACCCAGTACTTC; CDR3 protein: CASSSGQGRGETQYF
D gene: -; clone size: -; V gene: TRBV6-5; J gene: TRBJ2-7; CDR3 DNA: TGTGCCAGCAGGCACGGAGCGGGCAGCTCCTACGAGCAGTACTTC; CDR3 protein: CASRHGAGSSYEQYF
D gene: -; clone size: -; V gene: TRBV24-1; J gene: TRBJ1-4; CDR3 DNA: TGTGCCACCAGTGACTCCCAGGGTAGCGGGTACAAACTGTTTTTT; CDR3 protein: CATSDSQGSGYKLFF